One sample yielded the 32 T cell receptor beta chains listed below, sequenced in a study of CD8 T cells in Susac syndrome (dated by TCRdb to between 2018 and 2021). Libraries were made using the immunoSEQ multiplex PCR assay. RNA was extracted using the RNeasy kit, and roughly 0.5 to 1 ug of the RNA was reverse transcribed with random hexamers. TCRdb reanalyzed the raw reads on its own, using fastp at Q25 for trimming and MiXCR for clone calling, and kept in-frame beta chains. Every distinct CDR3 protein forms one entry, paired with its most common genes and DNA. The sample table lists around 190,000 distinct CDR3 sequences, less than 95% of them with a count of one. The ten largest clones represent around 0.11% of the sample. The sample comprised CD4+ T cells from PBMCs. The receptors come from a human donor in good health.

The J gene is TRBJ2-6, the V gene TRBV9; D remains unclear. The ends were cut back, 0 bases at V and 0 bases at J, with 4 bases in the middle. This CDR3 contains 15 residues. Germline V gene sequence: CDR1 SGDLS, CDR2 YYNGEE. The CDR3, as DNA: TGTGCCAGCAGCGTAGTGGGCTCTGGGGCCAACGTCCTGACTTTC. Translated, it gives CASSVVGSGANVLTF.

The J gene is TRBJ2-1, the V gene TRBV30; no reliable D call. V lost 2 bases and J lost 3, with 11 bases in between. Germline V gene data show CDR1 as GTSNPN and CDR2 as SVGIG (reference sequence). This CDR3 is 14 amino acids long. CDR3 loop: CAWSRLTGYNEQFF. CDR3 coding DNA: TGTGCCTGGAGTCGACTGACTGGCTACAATGAGCAGTTCTTC.

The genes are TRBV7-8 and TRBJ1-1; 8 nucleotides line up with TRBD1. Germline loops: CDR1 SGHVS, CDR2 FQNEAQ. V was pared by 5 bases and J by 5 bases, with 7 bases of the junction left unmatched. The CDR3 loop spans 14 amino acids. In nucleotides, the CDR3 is TGTGCCAGCAGCCGGGACAGGACGGTTACTGAAGCTTTCTTT. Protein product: CASSRDRTVTEAFF.

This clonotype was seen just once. CDR3 region: CSVLGQGGTNTEAFF. CDR3 coding DNA: TGCAGCGTTTTGGGACAGGGGGGCACGAACACTGAAGCTTTCTTT. This chain uses TRBV29-1 with TRBJ1-1; 11 positions match TRBD1. The CDR3 runs to 15 residues. Germline V gene lookup returns CDR1 SQVTM and CDR2 ANQGSEA. V dropped 5 bases and J dropped 1; count of bases not matched to a gene: 6.

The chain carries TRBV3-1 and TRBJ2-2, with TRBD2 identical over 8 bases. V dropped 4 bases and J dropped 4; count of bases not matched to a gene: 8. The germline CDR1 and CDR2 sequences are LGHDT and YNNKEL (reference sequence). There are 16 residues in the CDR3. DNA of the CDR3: TGTGCCAGCAGCCTTCGCAGCGGGGGCGGCACCGGGGAGCTGTTTTTT. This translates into CASSLRSGGGTGELFF.

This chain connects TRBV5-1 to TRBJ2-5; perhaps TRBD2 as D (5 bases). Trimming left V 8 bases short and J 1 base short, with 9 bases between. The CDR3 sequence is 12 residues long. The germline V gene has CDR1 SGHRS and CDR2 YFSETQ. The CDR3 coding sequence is TGCGCCAGTCGACTATTCCAAGAGACCCAGTACTTC. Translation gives CASRLFQETQYF.

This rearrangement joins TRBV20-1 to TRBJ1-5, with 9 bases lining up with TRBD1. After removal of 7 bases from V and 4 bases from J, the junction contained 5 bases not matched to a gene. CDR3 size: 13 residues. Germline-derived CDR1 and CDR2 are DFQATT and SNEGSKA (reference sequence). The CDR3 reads CSVVDRGNQPQHF. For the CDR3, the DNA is TGCAGTGTCGTCGACAGGGGGAATCAGCCCCAGCATTTT.

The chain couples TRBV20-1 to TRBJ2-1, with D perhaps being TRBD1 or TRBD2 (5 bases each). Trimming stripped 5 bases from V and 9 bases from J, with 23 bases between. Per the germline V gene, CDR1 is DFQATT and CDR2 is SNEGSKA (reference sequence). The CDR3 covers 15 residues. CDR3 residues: CSAHSRDPQYSEQFF. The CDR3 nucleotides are TGCAGTGCTCACTCCCGGGACCCCCAATATAGTGAGCAGTTCTTC.

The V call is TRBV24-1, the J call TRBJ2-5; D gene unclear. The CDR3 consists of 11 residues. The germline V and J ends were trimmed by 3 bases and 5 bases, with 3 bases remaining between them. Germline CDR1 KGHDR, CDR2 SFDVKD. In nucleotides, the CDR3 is TGTGCCACCAGTGATGAGGAGACCCAGTACTTC. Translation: CATSDEETQYF.

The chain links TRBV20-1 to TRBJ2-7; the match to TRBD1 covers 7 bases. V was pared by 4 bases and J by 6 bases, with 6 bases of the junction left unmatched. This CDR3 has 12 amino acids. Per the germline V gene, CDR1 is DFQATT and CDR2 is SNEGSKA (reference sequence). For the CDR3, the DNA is TGCAGTGCTACAAGGACAGGCCTCGAGCAGTACTTC. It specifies CSATRTGLEQYF.

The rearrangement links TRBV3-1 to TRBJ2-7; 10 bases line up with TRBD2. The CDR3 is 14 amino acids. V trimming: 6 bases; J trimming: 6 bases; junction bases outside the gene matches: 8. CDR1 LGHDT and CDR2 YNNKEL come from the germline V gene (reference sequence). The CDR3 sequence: CASRPSGSITEQYF. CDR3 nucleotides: TGTGCCAGCAGACCTAGCGGGAGCATCACCGAGCAGTACTTC.

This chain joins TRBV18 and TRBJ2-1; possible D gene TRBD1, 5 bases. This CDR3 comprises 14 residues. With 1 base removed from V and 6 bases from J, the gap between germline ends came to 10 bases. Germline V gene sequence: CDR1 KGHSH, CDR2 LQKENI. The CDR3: CASSPRQGSNEQFF. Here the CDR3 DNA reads TGTGCCAGCTCACCACGTCAGGGATCCAATGAGCAGTTCTTC.

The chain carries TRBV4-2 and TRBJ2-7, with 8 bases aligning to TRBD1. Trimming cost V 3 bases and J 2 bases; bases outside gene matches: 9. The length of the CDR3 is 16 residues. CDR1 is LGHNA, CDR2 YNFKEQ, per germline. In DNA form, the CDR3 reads TGTGCCAGCAGCCAGGACCCGGGACAGGAGACCTACGAGCAGTACTTC. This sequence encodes CASSQDPGQETYEQYF.

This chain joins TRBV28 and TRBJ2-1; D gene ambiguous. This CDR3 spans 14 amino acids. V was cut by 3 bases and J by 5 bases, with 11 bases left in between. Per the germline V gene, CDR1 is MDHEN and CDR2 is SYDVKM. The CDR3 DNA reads TGTGCCAGCAGTTTCTTGATTCCTGACAATGAGCAGTTCTTC. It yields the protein CASSFLIPDNEQFF.

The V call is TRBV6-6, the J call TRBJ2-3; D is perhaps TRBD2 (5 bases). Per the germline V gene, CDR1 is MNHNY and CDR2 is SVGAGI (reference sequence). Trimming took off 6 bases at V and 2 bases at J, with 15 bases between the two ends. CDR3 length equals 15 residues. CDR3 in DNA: TGTGCCAGCAGCTACAGAGGGCGCGCCACAGATACGCAGTATTTT. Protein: CASSYRGRATDTQYF.

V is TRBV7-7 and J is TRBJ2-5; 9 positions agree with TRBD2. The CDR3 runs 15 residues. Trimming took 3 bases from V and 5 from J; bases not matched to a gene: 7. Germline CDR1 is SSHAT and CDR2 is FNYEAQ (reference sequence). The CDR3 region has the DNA TGTGCCAGCAGCTTCGCCGGGACTAGCAGTGAGACCCAGTACTTC. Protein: CASSFAGTSSETQYF.

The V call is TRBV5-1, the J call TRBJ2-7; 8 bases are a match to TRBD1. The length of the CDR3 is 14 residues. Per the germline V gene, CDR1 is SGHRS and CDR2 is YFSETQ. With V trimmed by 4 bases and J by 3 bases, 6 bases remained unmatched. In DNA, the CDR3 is TGCGCCAGCAGCAAAGGACAGGGAATCTACGAGCAGTACTTC. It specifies CASSKGQGIYEQYF.

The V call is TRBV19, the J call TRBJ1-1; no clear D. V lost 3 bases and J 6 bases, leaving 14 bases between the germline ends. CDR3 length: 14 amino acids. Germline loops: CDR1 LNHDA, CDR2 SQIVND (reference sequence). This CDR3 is CASSIWADAAEAFF. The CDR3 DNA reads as TGTGCCAGTAGTATCTGGGCCGACGCGGCTGAAGCTTTCTTT.

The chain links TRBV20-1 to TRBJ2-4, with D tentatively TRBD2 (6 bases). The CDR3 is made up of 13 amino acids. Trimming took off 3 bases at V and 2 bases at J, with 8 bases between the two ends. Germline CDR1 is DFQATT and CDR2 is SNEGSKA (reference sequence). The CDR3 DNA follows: TGCAGTGCTAGCGGGAGCCCCAAAAACATTCAGTACTTC. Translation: CSASGSPKNIQYF.

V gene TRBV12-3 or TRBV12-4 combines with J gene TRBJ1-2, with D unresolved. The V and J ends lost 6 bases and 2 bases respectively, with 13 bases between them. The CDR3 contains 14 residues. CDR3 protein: CASSVAGGNYGYTF. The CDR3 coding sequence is TGTGCCAGCAGCGTAGCCGGAGGGAACTATGGCTACACCTTC.

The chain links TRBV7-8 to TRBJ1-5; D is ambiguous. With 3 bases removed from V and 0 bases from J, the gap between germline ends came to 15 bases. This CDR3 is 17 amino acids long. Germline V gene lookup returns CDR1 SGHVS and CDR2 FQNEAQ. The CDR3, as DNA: TGTGCCAGCAGCTTGTCAGAGCGGCTTTATAGCAATCAGCCCCAGCATTTT. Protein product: CASSLSERLYSNQPQHF.

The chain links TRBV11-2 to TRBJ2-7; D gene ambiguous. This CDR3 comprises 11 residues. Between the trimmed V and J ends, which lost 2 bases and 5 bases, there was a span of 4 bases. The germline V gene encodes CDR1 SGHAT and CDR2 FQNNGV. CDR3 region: CASSLSHEQYF. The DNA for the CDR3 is TGTGCCAGCAGCTTAAGCCACGAGCAGTACTTC. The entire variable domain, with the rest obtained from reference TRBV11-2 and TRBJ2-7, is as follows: EAGVAQSPRYKIIEKRQSVAFWCNPISGHATLYWYQQILGQGPKLLIQFQNNGVVDDSQLPKDRFSAERLKGVDSTLKIQPAKLEDSAVYLCASSLSHEQYFGPGTRLTVT.

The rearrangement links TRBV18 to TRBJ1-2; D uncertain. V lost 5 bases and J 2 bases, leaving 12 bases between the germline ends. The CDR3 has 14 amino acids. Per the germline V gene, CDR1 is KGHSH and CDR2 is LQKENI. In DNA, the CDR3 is TGTGCCAGCTCAGCAGGACGGAACAACTATGGCTACACCTTC. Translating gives CASSAGRNNYGYTF.

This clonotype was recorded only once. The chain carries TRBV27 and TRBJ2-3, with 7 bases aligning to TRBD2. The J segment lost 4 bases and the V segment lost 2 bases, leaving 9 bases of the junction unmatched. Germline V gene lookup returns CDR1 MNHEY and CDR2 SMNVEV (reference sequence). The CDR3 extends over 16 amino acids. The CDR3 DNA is TGTGCCAGCAGTTTAGTCGCGGGAGACGTTTCAGATACGCAGTATTTT. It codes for CASSLVAGDVSDTQYF.

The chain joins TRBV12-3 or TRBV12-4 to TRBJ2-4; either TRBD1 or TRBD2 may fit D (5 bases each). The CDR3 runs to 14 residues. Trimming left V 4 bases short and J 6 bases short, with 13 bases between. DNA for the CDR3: TGTGCCAGCAGTTCCCCCTTGGGACGAAACATTCAGTACTTC. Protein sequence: CASSSPLGRNIQYF.

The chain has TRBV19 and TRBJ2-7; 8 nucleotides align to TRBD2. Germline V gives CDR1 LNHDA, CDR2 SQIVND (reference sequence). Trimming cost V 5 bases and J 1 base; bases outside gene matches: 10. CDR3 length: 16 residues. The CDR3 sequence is CASSLVAGTSSYEQYF. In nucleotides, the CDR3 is TGTGCCAGTAGTTTGGTAGCGGGGACTAGTTCCTACGAGCAGTACTTC.

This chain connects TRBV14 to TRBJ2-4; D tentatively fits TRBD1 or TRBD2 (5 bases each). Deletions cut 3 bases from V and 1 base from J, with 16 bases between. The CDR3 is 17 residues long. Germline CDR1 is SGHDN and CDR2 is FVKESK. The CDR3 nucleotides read TGTGCCAGCAGCCATCGGGACCCCACTGGGGCCAAAAACATTCAGTACTTC. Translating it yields CASSHRDPTGAKNIQYF.

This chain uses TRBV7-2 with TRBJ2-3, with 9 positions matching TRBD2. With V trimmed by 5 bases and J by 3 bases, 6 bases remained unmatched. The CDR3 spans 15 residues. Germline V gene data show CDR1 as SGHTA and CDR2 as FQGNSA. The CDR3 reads CASSRAGGLTDTQYF. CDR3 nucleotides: TGTGCCAGCAGCCGAGCGGGAGGCCTAACAGATACGCAGTATTTT. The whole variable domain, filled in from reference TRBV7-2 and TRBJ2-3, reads GAGVSQSPSNKVTEKGKDVELRCDPISGHTALYWYRQSLGQGLEFLIYFQGNSAPDKSGLPSDRFSAERTGGSVSTLTIQRTQQEDSAVYLCASSRAGGLTDTQYFGPGTRLTVL.

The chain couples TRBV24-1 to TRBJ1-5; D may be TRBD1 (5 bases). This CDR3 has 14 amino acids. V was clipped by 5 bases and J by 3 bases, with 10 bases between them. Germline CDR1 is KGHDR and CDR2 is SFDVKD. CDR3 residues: CATSVGGFNQPQHF. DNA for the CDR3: TGTGCCACCAGTGTGGGGGGGTTCAATCAGCCCCAGCATTTT.

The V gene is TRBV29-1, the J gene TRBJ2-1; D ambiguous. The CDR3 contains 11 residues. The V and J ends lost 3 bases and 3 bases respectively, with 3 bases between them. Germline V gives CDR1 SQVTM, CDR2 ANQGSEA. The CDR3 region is CSVDVYNEQFF. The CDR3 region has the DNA TGCAGCGTTGATGTCTACAATGAGCAGTTCTTC.

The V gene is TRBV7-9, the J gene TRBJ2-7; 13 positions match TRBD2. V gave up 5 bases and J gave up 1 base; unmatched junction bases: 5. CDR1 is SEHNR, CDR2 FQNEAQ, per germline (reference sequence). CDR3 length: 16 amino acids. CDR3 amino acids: CASSAGLAGDSYEQYF. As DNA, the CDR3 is TGTGCCAGCAGCGCCGGACTAGCGGGAGATTCCTACGAGCAGTACTTC.

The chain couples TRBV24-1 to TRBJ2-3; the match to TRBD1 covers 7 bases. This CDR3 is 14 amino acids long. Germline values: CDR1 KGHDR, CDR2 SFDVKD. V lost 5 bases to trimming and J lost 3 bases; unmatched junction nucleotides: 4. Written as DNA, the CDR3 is TGTGCCACCAGTGGCGTACAGGGGACAGATACGCAGTATTTT. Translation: CATSGVQGTDTQYF.